This TCR beta chain was retrieved from a study of graft-versus-host responses after intestinal transplantation (dated by TCRdb to the early 2020s). About the full investigation: Multivisceral, liver-intestinal, or isolated intestinal transplants were received by the recipients. Every recipient was given anti-thymocyte globulin induction, then maintenance tacrolimus and steroids for roughly 3 years. After intestinal transplantation, graft-versus-host and host-versus-graft alloreactive T cell clones were followed in the graft, circulation and bone marrow using bulk TCR-beta CDR3 sequencing. To identify alloreactive clones, pre-transplant mixed lymphocyte reaction products were sequenced and compared with unstimulated pre-transplant donor and recipient T cells. A cohort of more than 20 intestinal transplant recipients, including one retransplant, was enrolled, and 3 patients lacking pretransplant specimens were excluded. Donor T cell macrochimerism was defined as a peak of at least 4% donor T cells among recipient peripheral blood mononuclear cells. Rather than being sequenced by the commercial service, samples from a few later patients were sequenced in-house on an Illumina MiSeq and processed with MiXCR.

The library was obtained by the immunoSEQ multiplex PCR assay. For most patients, high-throughput TCR-beta CDR3 sequencing of genomic DNA was performed by Adaptive Biotechnologies. Per the original workflow: Adaptive's ImmunoSEQ software was the source of the TCR sequencing data for 15 to 20 patients, while three other patients were processed with MiXCR and VDJtools. CDR3 nucleotide sequences shared between donor and recipient were removed because the origin of such sequences could not be assigned. Alloreactive clones required at least 2-fold expansion over unstimulated cells and minimum CFSE-low frequency of 0.002% (template counts) or 0.001% (read counts). Clones were considered mappable if detected in sequenced pre-transplant spleen, lymph node, or MLR CFSE-low populations of the donor or recipient. Cumulative frequency of alloreactive clones was calculated as a percentage of all sequences weighted by copy number. In TCRdb, the immuneACCESS table is reduced to in-frame sequences with V and J assigned. These tables do not hold every clone; where another copy was compared, an unresolved V gene accounts for under half, and the others remain unexplained. The DNA gave D and trimming, while V, J and clone size come from that table. In all, the sample holds 35,000 to 40,000 clones, and 75% to 90% of those were seen once. The top ten clonotypes cover roughly 4% of the sample.

Blood samples were collected up to 4 times in the first month after transplant and then at least monthly when available. Broad study findings and their caveats: Early after transplant, peak levels of circulating GvH clones were associated with declines in HvG clones. High GvH to HvG T cell clonal ratios were observed in the allografts of patients with donor T cell macrochimerism. GvH clones were detected in recipient bone marrow, and some appeared earlier in ileal mucosa or blood, consistent with an intestinal mucosal origin. Conclusions were limited by the relatively low number and heterogeneity of intestinal transplant patients.

The CDR3 numbers 13 residues from cysteine through phenylalanine. Only the CDR3 portion is preserved as DNA: 39 bases, with reading frame beginning at the first base. Germline trimming: 4 bases from V, 9 bases from J; junction bases outside gene matches: 4. The germline V gene yields SNHLY for CDR1 and FYNNEI for CDR2. This clone was found once. Its antigen is unknown. One base away there is no much larger clone; base qualities are not given. The rearranged chain carries TRBV2 and TRBJ2-1; 9 central bases correspond to TRBD2. The sequence came from a human patient who received an intestinal transplant, so some T cells may come from the graft donor. Here the sequenced sample was PBMCs, taken about 38 months after transplant. The DNA sequence reads TGTGCCAGCAGTGTTGGGACTAGCAGTGAGCAGTTCTTC. It translates to CASSVGTSSEQFF.